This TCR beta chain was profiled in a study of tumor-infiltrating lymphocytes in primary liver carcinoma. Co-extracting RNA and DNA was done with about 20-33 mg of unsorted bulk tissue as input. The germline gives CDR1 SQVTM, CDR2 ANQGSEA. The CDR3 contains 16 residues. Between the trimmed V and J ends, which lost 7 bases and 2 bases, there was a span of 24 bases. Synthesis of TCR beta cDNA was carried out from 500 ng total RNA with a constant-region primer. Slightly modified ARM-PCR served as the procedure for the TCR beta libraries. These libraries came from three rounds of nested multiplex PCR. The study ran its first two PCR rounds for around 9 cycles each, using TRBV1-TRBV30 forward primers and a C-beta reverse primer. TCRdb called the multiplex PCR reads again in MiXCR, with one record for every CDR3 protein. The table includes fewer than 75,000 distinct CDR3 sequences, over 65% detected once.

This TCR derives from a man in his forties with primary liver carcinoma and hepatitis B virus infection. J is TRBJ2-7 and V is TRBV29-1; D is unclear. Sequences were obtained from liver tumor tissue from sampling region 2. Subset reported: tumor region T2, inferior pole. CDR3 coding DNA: TGCAGCGCCATGACATCTGGGAACTACACTCCCTACGAGCAGTACTTC. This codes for CSAMTSGNYTPYEQYF.